The clone carrying this T cell receptor beta chain has more than one count but fewer than ten. Its antigen remains unidentified. Amplification used 60 Vbeta primers and 13 Jbeta primers. Sequencing used immunoSEQ multiplex PCR; TCRdb keeps in-frame clones, though not all of them. The table lists 100,000 to 150,000 clones, 15% of them singletons. The length of the CDR3 is 16 residues. CDR1 and CDR2 from the germline V gene are SGHNT and YYREEE (reference sequence). V lost 2 bases, J lost 4 bases, and 8 bases stayed unmatched. The sample is drawn from a study of cytomegalovirus exposure and HLA in healthy donors. Study-level points and caveats: Most TCR sequences were uncommon, yet certain public TCRs appeared in many donors.

Sequencing used PBMCs. This sequence joins TRBV5-4 and TRBJ1-3, with 8 bases fitting TRBD1. This TCR came from a woman between 18 and 29 years old in good health and CMV-seronegative. CDR3: CASSLGQGRGGNTIYF. The CDR3 nucleotides are TGTGCCAGCAGCTTAGGACAGGGCAGAGGAGGAAACACCATATATTTT.